A selection of T cell receptor beta chains follows, all from one sample in a study of shared T cell receptors in the human thymus. Clones were sequenced by immunoSEQ multiplex PCR, and TCRdb holds only the in-frame ones, with some missing. The sample records 630,000 or so clones, 70% to 90% being singletons. This sample also appeared in a second study, on human thymus T cells.

The sample consisted of thymocytes. The receptor source for this set is a boy under two years old with a congenital heart defect. Each CDR3 is given with its conserved first and last residue. A D gene is named only where the DNA matches it firmly. Only some rows state a clone size, as once, few, many or a class for expanded clones.

D gene	clone size	V gene	J gene	CDR3 DNA	CDR3 protein
TRBD1	.	TRBV11-3	TRBJ2-1	TGTGCCAGCAGTATAGGGACAGTCAGCTCCTACAATGAGCAGTTCTTC	CASSIGTVSSYNEQFF
TRBD1	.	TRBV5-4	TRBJ2-7	TGTGCCAGCAGCTTGATGGATTTCAGGGGGCCTATGACGGAGCAGTACTTC	CASSLMDFRGPMTEQYF
.	.	TRBV6-1	TRBJ2-7	TGTGCCAGCAGTGGGGGGGTCGAGCAGTACTTC	CASSGGVEQYF
.	once	TRBV21-1	TRBJ1-4	TGTGCCAGCAGCAACAGGGGGCTCGGTGAAAAACTGTTTTTT	CASSNRGLGEKLFF
.	.	TRBV5-6	TRBJ1-2	TGTGCCAGCAGCTTGGGCAGGGGACCAGATGGCTACACCTTC	CASSLGRGPDGYTF
TRBD2	.	TRBV28	TRBJ2-7	TGTGCCAGCATGACTAGCGGGACCTACGAGCAGTACTTC	CASMTSGTYEQYF
.	.	TRBV13	TRBJ2-3	TGTGCCAGCAGCTTAGGAAAGGCTCACCCGAGCGGGCAAAGCACAGATACGCAGTATTTT	CASSLGKAHPSGQSTDTQYF
.	.	TRBV27	TRBJ2-5	TGTGCCAGCAGTTCATTGGGGGGGCTAGAGACCCAGTACTTC	CASSSLGGLETQYF
TRBD1	.	TRBV7-8	TRBJ1-3	TGTGCCAGCAGCCGCCCCGGACAGGGGGCAGGAAACACCATATATTTT	CASSRPGQGAGNTIYF
TRBD2	.	TRBV27	TRBJ2-7	TGTGCCAGCGGTACTAGCGGGATTTACGAGCAGTACTTC	CASGTSGIYEQYF
.	.	TRBV12-5	TRBJ2-1	TGTGCTAGTGGTTTGGTAACGGGGGTTAACAATGAGCAGTTCTTC	CASGLVTGVNNEQFF
TRBD1	.	TRBV27	TRBJ1-3	TGTGCCAGCAGTGCGACAGGGTTGAACACCATATATTTT	CASSATGLNTIYF
.	.	TRBV19	TRBJ2-1	TGTGCCACCGGGGGTCCGCTTGATGAGCAGTTCTTC	CATGGPLDEQFF
TRBD1	.	TRBV13	TRBJ1-4	TGTGCCAGCTCACAGGGGTTTGAGGAAAAACTGTTTTTT	CASSQGFEEKLFF
TRBD2	.	TRBV11-2	TRBJ2-7	TGTGCCAGCAGCTCGACCATCTCCGGACTAGCGGGAGACCATTGCGAGCAGTACTTC	CASSSTISGLAGDHCEQYF
.	.	TRBV11-2	TRBJ1-4	TGTGCCAGCAGCGGGACATTAAGTGAAAAACTGTTTTTT	CASSGTLSEKLFF
.	.	TRBV5-6	TRBJ2-7	TGTGCCAGCAGCTTGGAATCCACTTACGAGCAGTACTTC	CASSLESTYEQYF
.	.	TRBV11-1	TRBJ1-6	TGTGCCAGCAGCTTGGACAGCTCCTATAATTCACCCCTCCACTTT	CASSLDSSYNSPLHF
TRBD2	.	TRBV29-1	TRBJ2-1	TGCAGCGGAGAGACTAGCGGACCCTACAATGAGCAGTTCTTC	CSGETSGPYNEQFF
.	once	TRBV7-5	TRBJ1-4	TGTGTCAGAAGCTTCTATCCCACAGGGGGCAATGAAAAACTGTTTTTT	CVRSFYPTGGNEKLFF
TRBD1	.	TRBV19	TRBJ1-2	TGTGCCAGTAGTATCGGACAGGGAGGAATGGACTATGGCTACACCTTC	CASSIGQGGMDYGYTF
TRBD1	.	TRBV15	TRBJ1-1	TGTGCCACCAGCAGACTTAGACAGGGCGAGGGCACTGAAGCTTTCTTT	CATSRLRQGEGTEAFF
.	.	TRBV4-1	TRBJ2-7	TGCGCCAGCAGCCAAGTTATACAGACCTACGAGCAGTACTTC	CASSQVIQTYEQYF
.	.	TRBV4-3	TRBJ2-7	TGCGCCAGCAGCCAAGAATCCAGGGCCGGATCCTACGAGCAGTACTTC	CASSQESRAGSYEQYF
.	.	TRBV19	TRBJ1-1	TGTGCCAGTAGTATAAACGGACAGCCTAACTTGAACACTGAAGCTTTCTTT	CASSINGQPNLNTEAFF
.	once	TRBV4-1	TRBJ1-5	TGCGCCAACCCGTGCCCAGATCAGCCCCAGCATTTT	CANPCPDQPQHF
.	.	TRBV29-1	TRBJ1-1	TGCAGCGTTGGTCCTGAGGGGAACACTGAAGCTTTCTTT	CSVGPEGNTEAFF